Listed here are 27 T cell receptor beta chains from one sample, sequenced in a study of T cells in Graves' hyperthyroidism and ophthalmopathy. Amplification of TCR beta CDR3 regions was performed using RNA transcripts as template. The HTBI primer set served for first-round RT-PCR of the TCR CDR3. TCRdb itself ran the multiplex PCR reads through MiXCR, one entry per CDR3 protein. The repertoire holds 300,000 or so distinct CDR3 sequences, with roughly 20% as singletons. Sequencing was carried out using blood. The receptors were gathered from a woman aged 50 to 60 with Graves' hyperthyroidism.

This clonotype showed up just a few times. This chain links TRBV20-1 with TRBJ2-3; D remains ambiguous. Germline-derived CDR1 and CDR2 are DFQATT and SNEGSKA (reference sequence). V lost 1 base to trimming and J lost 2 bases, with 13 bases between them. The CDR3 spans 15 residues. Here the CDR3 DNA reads TGCAGTGCTAGAGCCCATCCCGCCTCCACAGATACGCAGTATTTT. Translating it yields CSARAHPASTDTQYF.

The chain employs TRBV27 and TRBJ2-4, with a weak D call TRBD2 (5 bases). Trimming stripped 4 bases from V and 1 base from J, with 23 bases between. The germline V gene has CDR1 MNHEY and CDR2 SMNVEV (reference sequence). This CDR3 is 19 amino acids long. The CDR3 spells CASSYKISPSSVAKNIQYF. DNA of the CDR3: TGTGCCAGCAGTTACAAAATTTCTCCTAGCAGCGTCGCCAAAAACATTCAGTACTTC.

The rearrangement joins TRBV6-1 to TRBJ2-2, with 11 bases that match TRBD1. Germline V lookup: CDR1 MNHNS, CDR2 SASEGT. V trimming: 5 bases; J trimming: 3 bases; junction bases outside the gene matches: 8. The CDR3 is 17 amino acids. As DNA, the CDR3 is TGTGCCAGCAGTACTAAAAGGACAGGGGGCCACACCGGGGAGCTGTTTTTT. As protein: CASSTKRTGGHTGELFF.

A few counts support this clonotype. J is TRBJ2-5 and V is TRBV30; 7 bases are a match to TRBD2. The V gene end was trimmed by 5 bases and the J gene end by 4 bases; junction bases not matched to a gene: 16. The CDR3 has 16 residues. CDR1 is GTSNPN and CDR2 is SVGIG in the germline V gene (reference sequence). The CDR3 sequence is CAWQDYGLPGGETQYF. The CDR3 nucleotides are TGTGCCTGGCAGGACTACGGCCTCCCGGGAGGAGAGACCCAGTACTTC.

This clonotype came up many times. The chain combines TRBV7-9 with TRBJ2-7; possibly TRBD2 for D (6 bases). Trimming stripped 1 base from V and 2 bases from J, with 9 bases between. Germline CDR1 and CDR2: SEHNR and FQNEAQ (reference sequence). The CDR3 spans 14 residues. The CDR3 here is CASSLGGAAYEQYV. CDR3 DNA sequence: TGTGCCAGCAGCTTAGGCGGGGCAGCCTACGAGCAGTACGTC.

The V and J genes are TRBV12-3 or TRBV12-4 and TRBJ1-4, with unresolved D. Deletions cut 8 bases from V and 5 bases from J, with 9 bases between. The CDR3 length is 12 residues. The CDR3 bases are TGTGCCAGCCGCTTTTTGAATGAAAAACTGTTTTTT. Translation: CASRFLNEKLFF.

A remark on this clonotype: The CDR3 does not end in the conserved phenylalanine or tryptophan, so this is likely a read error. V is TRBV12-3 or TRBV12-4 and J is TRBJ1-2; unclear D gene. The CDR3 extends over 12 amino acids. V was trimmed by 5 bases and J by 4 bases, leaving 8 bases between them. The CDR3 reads CASSLGIYGYTI. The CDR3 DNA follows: TGTGCCAGCAGTCTGGGAATCTATGGCTACACCATC.

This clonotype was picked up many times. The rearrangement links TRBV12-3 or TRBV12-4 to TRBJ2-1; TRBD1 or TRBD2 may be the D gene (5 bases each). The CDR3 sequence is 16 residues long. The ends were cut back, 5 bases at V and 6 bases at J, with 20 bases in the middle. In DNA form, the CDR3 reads TGTGCCAGCAGTCCCTCGCCCGGGGCGGACGGCAATGAGCAGTTCTTC. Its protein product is CASSPSPGADGNEQFF.

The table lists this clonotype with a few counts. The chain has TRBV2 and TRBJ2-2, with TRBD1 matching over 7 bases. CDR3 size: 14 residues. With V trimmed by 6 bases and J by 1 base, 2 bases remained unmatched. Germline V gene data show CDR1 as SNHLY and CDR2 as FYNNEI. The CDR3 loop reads CASRTGRNTGELFF. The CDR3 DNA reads TGTGCCAGCAGGACAGGGAGGAACACCGGGGAGCTGTTTTTT.

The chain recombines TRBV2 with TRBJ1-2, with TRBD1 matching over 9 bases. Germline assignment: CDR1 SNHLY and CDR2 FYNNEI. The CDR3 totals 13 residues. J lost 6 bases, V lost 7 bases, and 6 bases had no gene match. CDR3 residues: CASKEGQGNGYTF. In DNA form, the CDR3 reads TGTGCCAGCAAGGAGGGACAGGGAAATGGCTACACCTTC.

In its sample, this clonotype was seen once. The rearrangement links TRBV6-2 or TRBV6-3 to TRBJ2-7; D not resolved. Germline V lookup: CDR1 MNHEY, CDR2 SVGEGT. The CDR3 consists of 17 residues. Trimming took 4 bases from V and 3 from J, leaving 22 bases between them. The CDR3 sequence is CASSFSPVGSYNYEQYF. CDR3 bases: TGTGCCAGCAGTTTCTCCCCCGTGGGTAGTTATAACTACGAGCAGTACTTC.

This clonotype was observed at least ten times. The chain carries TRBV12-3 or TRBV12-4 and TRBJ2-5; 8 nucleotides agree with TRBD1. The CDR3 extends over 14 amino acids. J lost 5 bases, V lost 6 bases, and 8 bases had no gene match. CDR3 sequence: CASRKTGVAETQYF. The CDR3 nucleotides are TGTGCCAGCAGAAAGACAGGGGTGGCGGAGACCCAGTACTTC.

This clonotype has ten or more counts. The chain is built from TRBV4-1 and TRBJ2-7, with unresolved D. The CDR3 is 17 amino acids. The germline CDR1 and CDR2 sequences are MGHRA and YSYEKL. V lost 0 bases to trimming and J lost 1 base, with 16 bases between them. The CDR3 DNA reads TGCGCCAGCAGCCAAGAGAAGTCCCATGAAGGATCCTACGAGCAGTACGTC. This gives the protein CASSQEKSHEGSYEQYV.

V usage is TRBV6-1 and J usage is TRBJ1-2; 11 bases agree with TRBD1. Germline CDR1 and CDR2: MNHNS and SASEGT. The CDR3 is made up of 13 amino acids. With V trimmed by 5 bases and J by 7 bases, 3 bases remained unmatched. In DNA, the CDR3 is TGTGCCAGCAGTCGGGACAGGGGGTCTGGCTACACCTTC. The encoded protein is CASSRDRGSGYTF.

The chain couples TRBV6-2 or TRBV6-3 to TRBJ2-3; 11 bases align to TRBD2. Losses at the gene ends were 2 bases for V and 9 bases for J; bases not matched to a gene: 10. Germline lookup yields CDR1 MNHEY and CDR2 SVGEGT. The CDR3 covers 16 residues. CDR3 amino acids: CASSYRSSGGAGTQYF. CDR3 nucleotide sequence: TGTGCCAGCAGTTACAGGAGTAGCGGGGGGGCCGGAACGCAGTATTTT.

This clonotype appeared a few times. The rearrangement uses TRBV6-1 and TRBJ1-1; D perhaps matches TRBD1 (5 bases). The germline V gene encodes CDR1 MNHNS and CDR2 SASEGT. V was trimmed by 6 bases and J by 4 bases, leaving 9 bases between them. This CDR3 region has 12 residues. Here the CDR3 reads CASRGEFTEAFF. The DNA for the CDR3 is TGTGCCAGCAGAGGGGAATTCACTGAAGCTTTCTTT.

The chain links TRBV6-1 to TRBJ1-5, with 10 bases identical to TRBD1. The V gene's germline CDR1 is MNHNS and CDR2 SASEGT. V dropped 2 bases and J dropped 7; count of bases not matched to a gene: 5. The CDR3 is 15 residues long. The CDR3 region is CASSELDRGHQPQHF. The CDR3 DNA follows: TGTGCCAGCAGTGAATTAGACAGGGGGCACCAGCCCCAGCATTTT.

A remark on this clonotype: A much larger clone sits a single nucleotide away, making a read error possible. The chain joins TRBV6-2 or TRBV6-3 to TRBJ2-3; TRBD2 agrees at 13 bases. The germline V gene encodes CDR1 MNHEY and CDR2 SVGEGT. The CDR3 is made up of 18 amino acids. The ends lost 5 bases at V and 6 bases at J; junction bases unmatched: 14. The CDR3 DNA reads TGTGCCAGCAGTGAGTCGCCCGGACTAGCGGGAGAGTCGGATACGCAGTATTTT. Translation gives CASSESPGLAGESDTQYF.

In DNA form, the CDR3 reads TGCAGTGCTAGAAGACAGCTTGGGGGGGATTCCAATTCACCCCTCCACTTT. Translating it yields CSARRQLGGDSNSPLHF. The chain employs TRBV20-1 and TRBJ1-6; D is possibly TRBD1 (5 bases). This CDR3 is 17 amino acids long. The ends were cut back, 2 bases at V and 7 bases at J, with 21 bases in the middle. Germline V CDR1 and CDR2: DFQATT, SNEGSKA (reference sequence).

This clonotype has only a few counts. In DNA, the CDR3 is TGTGCCAGCAGTGATTACAGGCAATACGAGCAGTACGTC. Translated, it gives CASSDYRQYEQYV. The chain carries TRBV6-1 and TRBJ2-7, with D possibly being TRBD1 (5 bases). Germline V gene lookup returns CDR1 MNHNS and CDR2 SASEGT. CDR3 length: 13 amino acids. V was cut by 3 bases and J by 4 bases, with 10 bases left in between.

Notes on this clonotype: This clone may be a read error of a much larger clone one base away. CDR3 loop: CASRIAGGPHEQFF. The CDR3 region has the DNA TGTGCCAGCAGAATAGCGGGAGGGCCTCACGAGCAGTTCTTC. The chain employs TRBV6-2 or TRBV6-3 and TRBJ2-7; 11 bases are a match to TRBD2. The end of the DNA fits TRBJ2-1 better, so the J call may be wrong. Looked up from germline, CDR1 is MNHEY and CDR2 is SVGEGT. This CDR3 comprises 14 residues.

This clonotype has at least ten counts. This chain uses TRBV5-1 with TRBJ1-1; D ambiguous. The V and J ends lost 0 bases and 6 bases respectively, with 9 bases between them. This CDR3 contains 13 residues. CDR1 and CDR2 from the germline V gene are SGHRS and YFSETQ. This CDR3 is CASSLGRRAEAFF. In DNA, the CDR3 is TGCGCCAGCAGCTTGGGGCGGCGGGCTGAAGCTTTCTTT.

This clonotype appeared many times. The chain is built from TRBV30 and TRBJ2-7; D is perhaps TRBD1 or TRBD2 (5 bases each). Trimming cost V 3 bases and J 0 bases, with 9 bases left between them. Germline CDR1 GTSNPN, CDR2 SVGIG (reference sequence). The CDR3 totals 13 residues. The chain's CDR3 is CAWSRDASYEQYF. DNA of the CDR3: TGTGCCTGGAGCCGGGACGCCTCCTACGAGCAGTACTTC.

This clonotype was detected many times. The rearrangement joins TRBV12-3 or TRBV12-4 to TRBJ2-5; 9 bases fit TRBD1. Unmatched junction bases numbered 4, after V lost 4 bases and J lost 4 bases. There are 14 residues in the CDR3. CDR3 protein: CASSSGTGRETQYF. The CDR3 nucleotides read TGTGCCAGCAGTTCCGGGACAGGGAGAGAGACCCAGTACTTC.

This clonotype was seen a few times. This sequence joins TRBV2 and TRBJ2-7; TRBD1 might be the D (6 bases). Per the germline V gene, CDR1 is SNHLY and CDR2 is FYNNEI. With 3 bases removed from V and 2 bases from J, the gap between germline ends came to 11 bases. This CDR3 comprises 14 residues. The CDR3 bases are TGTGCCAGCAGTGACAGGGGTTCGGCCTACGAGCAGTACTTC. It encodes CASSDRGSAYEQYF.

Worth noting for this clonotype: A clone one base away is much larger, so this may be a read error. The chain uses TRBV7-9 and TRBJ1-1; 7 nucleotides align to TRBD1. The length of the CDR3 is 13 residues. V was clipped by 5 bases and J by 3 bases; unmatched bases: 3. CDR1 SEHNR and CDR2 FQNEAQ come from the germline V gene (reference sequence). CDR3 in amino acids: CASSIGQDTEAFF. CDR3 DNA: TGTGCCAGCAGCATCGGACAGGACACTGAAGCTTTCTTT.

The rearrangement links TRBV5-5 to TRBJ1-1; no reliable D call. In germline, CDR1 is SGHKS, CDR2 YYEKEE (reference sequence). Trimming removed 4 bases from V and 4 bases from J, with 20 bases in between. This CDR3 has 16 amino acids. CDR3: CASSPYPRGKGTEAFF. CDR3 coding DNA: TGTGCCAGCAGCCCCTATCCGCGGGGTAAGGGCACTGAAGCTTTCTTT.